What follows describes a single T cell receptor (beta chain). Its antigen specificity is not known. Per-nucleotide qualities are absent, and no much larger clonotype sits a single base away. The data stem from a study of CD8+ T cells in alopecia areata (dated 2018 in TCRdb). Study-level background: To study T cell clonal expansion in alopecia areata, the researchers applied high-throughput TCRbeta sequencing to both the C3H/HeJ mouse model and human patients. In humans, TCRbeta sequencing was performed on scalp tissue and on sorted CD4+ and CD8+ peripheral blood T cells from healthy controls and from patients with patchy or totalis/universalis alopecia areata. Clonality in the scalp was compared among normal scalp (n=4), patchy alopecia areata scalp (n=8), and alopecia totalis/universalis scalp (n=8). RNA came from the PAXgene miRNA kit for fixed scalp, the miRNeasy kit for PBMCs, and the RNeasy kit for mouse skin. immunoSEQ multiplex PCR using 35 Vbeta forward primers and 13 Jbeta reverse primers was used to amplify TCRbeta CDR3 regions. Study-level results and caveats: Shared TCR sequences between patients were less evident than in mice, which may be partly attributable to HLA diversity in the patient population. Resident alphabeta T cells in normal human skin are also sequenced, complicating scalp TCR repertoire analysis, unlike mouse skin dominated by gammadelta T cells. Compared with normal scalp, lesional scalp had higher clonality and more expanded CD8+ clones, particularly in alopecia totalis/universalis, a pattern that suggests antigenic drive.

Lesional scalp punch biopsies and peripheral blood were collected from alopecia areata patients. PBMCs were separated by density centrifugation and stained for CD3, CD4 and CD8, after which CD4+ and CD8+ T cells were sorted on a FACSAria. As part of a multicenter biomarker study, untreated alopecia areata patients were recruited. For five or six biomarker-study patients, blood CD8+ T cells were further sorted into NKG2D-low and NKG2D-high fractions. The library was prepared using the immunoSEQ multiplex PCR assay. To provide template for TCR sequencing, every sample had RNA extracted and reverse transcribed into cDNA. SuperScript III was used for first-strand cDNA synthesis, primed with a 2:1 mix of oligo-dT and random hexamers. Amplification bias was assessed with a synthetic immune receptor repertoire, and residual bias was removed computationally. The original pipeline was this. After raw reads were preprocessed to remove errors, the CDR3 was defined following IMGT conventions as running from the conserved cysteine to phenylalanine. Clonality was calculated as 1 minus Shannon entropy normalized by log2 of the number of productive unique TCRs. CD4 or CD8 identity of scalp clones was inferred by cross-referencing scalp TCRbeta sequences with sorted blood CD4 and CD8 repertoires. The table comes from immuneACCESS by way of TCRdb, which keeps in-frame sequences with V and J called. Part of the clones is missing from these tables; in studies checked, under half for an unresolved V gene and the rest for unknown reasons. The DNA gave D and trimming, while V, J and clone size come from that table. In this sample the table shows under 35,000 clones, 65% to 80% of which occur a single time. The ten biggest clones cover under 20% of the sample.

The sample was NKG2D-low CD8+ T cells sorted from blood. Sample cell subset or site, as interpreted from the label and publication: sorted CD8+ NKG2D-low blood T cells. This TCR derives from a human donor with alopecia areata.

The CDR3 loop reads CASSYSGYGYTF. The sequenced DNA: TGTGCCAGCAGTTACTCGGGGTATGGCTACACCTTC. The rearranged chain carries TRBV6-5 and TRBJ1-2; the D gene identity is not certain. The germline V gene gives CDR1 as MNHEY and CDR2 as SVGAGI. Trimming takes 0 bases from V and 5 bases from J, and the germline ends sit 4 bases apart. Reading from cysteine to phenylalanine, the CDR3 counts 12 amino acids. The sequence is cut down to CDR3 DNA, 36 bases in frame from base 1.